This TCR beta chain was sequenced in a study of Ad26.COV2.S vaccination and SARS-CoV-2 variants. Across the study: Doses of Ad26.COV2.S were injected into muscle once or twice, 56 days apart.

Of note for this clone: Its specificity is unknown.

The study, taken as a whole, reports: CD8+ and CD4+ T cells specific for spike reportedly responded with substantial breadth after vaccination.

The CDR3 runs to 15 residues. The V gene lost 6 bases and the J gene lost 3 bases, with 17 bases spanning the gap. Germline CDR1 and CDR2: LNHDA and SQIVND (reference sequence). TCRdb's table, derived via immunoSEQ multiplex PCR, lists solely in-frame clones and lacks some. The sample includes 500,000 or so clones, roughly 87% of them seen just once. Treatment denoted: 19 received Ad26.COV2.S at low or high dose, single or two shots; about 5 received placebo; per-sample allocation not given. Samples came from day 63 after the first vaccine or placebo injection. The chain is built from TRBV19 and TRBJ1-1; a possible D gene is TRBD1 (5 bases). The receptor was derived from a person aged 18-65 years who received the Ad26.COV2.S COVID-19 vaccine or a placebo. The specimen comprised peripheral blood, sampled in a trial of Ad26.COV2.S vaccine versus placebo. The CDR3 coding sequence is TGTGCCAGTAGGGACTTCGGGACCGTTGACACTGAAGCTTTCTTT. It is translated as CASRDFGTVDTEAFF.